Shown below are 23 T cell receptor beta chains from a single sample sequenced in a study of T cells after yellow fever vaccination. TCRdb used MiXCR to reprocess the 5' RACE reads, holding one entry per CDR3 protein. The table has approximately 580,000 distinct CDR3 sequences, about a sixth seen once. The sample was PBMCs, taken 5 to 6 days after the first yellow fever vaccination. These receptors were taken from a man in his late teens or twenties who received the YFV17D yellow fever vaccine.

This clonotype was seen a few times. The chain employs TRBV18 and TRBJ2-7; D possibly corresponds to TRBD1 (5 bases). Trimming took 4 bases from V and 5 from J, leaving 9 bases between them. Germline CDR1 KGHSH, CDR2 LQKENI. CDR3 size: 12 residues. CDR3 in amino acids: CASSQGADEQYV. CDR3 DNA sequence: TGTGCCAGCTCACAAGGGGCCGACGAGCAGTACGTC.

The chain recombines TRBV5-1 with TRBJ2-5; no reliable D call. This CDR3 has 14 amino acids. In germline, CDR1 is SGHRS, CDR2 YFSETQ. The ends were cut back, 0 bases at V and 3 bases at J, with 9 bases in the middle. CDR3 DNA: TGCGCCAGCAGCTTGGGAGTTCAGGAAGAGACCCAGTACTTC. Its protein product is CASSLGVQEETQYF. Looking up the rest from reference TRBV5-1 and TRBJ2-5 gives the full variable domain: KAGVTQTPRYLIKTRGQQVTLSCSPISGHRSVSWYQQTPGQGLQFLFEYFSETQRNKGNFPGRFSGRQFSNSRSEMNVSTLELGDSALYLCASSLGVQEETQYFGPGTRLLVL.

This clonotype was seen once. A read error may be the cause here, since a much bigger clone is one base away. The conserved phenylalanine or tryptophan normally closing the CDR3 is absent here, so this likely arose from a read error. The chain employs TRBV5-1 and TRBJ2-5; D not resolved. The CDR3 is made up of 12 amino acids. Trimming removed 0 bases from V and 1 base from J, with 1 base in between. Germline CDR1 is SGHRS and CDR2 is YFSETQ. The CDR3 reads CASSLAQETQYL. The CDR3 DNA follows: TGCGCCAGCAGCTTGGCCCAAGAGACCCAGTACCTC.

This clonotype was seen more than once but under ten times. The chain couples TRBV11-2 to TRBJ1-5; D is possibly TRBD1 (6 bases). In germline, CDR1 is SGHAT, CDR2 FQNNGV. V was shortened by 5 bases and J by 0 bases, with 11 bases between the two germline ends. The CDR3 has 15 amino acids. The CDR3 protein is CASSAQGRSNQPQHF. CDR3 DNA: TGTGCCAGCAGCGCCCAGGGGCGTAGCAATCAGCCCCAGCATTTT.

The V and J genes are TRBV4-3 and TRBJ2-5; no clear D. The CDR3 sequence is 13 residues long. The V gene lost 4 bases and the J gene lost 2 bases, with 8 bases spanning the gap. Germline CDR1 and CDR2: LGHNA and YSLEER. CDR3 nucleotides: TGCGCCAGCAGCCGAGTAGTACAAGAGACCCAGTACTTC. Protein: CASSRVVQETQYF.

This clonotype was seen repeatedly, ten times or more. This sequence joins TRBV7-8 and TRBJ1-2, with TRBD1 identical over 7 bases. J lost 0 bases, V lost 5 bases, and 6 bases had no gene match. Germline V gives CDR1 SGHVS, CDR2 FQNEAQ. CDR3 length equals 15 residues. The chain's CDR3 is CASSPMGQTNYGYTF. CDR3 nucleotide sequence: TGTGCCAGCAGCCCTATGGGACAGACTAACTATGGCTACACCTTC.

CDR3 in DNA: TGTGCCAGCAGCCAAGTAAGGGGAACCTACAATGAGCAGTTCTTC. Residues: CASSQVRGTYNEQFF. The chain is built from TRBV3-1 and TRBJ2-1; TRBD1 is a possible D gene (5 bases). CDR3 size: 15 residues. Germline V CDR1 and CDR2: LGHDT, YNNKEL (reference sequence). Trimming pared 1 base from V and 2 bases from J, leaving 9 bases between.

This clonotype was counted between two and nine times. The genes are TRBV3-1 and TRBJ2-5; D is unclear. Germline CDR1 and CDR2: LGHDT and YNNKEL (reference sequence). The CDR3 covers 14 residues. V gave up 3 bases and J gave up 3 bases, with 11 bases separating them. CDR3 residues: CASSHYAREETQYF. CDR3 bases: TGTGCCAGCAGCCATTATGCCAGAGAAGAGACCCAGTACTTC.

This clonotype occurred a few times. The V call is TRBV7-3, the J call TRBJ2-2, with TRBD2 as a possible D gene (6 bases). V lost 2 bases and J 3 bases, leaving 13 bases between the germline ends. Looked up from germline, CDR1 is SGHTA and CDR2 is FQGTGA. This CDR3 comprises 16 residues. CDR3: CASSLGGRRDTGELFF. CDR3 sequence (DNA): TGTGCCAGCAGCTTAGGAGGGAGAAGAGACACCGGGGAGCTGTTTTTT.

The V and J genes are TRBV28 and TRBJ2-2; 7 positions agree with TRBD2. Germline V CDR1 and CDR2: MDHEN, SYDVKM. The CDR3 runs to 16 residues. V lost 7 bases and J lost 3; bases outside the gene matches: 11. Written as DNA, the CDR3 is TGTGCCAGCACACCTGGAGGCGGGGGTTACACCGGGGAGCTGTTTTTT. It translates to CASTPGGGGYTGELFF.

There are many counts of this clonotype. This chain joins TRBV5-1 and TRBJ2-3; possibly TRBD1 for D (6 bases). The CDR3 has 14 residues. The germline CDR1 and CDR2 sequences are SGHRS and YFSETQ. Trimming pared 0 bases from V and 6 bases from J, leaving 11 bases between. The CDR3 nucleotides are TGCGCCAGCAGCTTGGCCGGGACAACGGATACGCAGTATTTT. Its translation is CASSLAGTTDTQYF.

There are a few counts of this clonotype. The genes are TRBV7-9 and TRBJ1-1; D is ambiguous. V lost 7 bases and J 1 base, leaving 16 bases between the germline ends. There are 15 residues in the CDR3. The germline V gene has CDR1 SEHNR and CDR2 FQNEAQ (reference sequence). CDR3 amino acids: CASTDSVLRNTEAFF. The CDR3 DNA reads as TGTGCCAGCACCGATTCGGTGCTCAGGAACACTGAAGCTTTCTTT.

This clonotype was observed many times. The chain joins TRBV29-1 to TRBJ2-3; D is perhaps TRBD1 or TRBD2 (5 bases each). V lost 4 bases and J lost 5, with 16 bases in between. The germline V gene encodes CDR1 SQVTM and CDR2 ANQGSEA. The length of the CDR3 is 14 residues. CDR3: CSVAGPRNLDTQYF. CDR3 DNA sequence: TGCAGCGTTGCGGGACCCAGGAATTTAGATACGCAGTATTTT.

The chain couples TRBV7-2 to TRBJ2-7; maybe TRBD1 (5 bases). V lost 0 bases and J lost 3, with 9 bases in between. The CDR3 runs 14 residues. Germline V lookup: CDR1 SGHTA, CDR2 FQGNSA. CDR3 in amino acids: CASSLASGFYEQYV. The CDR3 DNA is TGTGCCAGCAGCTTAGCTTCAGGGTTCTACGAGCAGTACGTC.

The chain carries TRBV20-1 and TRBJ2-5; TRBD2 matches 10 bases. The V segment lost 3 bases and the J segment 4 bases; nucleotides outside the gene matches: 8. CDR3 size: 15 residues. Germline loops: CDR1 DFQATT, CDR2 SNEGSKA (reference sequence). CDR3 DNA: TGCAGTGCTAGCGATCAAGCGGGGGGGGCAGAGACCCAGTACTTC. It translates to CSASDQAGGAETQYF.

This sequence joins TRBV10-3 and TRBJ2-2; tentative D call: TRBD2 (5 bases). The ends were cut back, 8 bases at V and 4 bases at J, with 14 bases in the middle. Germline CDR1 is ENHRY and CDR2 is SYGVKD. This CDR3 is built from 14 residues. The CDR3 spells CAIQVGSTTGELFF. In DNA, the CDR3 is TGTGCCATCCAGGTGGGGAGTACCACCGGGGAGCTGTTTTTT.

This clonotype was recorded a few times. Here the CDR3 DNA reads TGTGCCAGCAGCTTTTTGGGCTACGGTATAGATACGCAGTATTTT. Protein product: CASSFLGYGIDTQYF. The chain combines TRBV5-6 with TRBJ2-3; no definite D call. V lost 2 bases, J lost 5 bases, and 15 bases lay in between. The CDR3 is made up of 15 amino acids. Germline V gene data show CDR1 as SGHDT and CDR2 as YYEEEE.

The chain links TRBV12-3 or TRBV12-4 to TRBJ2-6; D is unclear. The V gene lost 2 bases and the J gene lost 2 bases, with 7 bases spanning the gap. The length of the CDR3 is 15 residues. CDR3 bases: TGTGCCAGCAGTTTAAGGCAGGCTGGGGCCAACGTCCTGACTTTC. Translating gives CASSLRQAGANVLTF.

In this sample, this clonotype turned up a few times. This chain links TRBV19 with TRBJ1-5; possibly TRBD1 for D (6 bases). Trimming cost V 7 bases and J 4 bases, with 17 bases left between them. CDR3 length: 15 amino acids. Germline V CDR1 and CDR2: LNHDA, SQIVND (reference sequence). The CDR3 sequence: CASTGDRQPNQPQHF. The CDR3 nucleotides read TGTGCCAGTACAGGGGATCGGCAACCGAATCAGCCCCAGCATTTT.

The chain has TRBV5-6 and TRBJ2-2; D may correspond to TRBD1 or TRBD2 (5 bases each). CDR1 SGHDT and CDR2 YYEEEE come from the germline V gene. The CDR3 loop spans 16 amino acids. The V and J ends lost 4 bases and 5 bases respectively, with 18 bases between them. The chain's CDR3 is CASSRSLGVWTGELFF. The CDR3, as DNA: TGTGCCAGCAGCAGATCACTGGGGGTGTGGACCGGGGAGCTGTTTTTT.

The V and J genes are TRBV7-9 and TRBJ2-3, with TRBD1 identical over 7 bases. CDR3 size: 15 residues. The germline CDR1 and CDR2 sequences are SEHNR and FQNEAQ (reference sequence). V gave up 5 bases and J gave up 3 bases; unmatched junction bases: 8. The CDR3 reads CASSRDSRKTDTQYF. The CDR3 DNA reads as TGTGCCAGCAGCCGGGACAGTCGCAAGACAGATACGCAGTATTTT.

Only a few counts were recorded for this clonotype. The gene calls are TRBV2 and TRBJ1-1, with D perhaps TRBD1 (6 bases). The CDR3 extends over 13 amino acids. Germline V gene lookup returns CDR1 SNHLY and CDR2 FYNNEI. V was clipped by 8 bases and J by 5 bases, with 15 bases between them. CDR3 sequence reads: CASYQGLGTEAFF. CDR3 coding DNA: TGTGCCAGCTACCAGGGGTTGGGTACTGAAGCTTTCTTT.

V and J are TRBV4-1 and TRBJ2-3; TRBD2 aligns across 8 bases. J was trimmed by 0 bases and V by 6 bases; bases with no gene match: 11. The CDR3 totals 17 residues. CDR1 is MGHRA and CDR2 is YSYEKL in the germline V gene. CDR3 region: CASRQTAAGGSTDTQYF. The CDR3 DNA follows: TGCGCCAGCAGACAGACGGCTGCGGGGGGTAGCACAGATACGCAGTATTTT.